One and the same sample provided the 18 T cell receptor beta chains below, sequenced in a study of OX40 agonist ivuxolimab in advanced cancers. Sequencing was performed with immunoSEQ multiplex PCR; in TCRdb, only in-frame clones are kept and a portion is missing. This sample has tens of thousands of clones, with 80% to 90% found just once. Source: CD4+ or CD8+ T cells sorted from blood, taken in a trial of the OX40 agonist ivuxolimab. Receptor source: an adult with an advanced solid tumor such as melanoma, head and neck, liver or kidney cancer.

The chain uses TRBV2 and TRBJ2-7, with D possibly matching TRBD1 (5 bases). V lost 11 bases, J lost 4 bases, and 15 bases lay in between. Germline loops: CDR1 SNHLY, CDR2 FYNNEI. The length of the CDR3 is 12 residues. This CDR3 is CASAQGKYEQYF. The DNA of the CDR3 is TGTGCCTCCGCCCAGGGAAAGTACGAGCAGTACTTC.

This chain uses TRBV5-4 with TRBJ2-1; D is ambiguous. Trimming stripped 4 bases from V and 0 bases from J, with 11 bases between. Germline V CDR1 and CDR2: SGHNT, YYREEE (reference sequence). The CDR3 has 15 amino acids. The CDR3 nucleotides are TGTGCCAGCAGCCCCGGACCCAGCTCCTACAATGAGCAGTTCTTC. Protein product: CASSPGPSSYNEQFF.

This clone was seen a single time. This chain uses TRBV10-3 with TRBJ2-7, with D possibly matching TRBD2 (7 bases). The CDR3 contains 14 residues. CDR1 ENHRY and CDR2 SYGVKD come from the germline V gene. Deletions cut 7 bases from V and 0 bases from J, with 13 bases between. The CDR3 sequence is CAIKRGGDSYEQYF. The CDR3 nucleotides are TGTGCCATCAAGAGGGGGGGAGACTCCTACGAGCAGTACTTC.

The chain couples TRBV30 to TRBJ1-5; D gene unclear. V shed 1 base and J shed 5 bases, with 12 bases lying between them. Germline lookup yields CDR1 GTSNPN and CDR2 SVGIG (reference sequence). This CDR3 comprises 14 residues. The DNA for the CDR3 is TGTGCCTGGAGTGGAGTATCCACCGATCAGCCCCAGCATTTT. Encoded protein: CAWSGVSTDQPQHF.

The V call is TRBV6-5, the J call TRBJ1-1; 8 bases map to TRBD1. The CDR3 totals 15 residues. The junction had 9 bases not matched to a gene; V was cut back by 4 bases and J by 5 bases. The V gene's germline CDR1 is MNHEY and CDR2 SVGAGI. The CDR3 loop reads CASSLKGTGVTEAFF. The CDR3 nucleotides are TGTGCCAGCAGTTTGAAAGGGACAGGAGTTACTGAAGCTTTCTTT.

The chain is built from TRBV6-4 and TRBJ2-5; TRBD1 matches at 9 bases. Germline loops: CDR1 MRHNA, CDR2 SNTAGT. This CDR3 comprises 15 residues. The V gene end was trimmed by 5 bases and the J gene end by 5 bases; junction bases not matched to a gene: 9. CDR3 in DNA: TGTGCCAGCAGTTACAGGGGGCGGGTTGGCGAGACCCAGTACTTC. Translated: CASSYRGRVGETQYF.

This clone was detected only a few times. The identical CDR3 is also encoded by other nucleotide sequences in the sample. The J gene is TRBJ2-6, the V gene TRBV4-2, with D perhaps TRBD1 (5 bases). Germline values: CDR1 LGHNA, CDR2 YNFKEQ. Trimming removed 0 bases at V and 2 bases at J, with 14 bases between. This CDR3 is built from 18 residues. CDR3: CASSQEGLRGTGANVLTF. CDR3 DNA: TGTGCCAGCAGCCAAGAGGGGTTAAGGGGAACTGGGGCCAACGTCCTGACTTTC.

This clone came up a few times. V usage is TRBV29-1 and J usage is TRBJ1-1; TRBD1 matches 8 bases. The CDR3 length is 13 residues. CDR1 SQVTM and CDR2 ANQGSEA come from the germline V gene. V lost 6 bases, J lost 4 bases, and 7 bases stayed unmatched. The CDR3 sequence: CSVTRGLGTEAFF. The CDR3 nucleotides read TGCAGCGTAACCAGGGGGCTCGGCACTGAAGCTTTCTTT.

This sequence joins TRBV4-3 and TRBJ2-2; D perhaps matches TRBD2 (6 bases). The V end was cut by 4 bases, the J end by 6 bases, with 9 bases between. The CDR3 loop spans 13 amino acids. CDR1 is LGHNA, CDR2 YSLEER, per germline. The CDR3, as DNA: TGCGCCAGCAGCCGCGGGGCAGCCGGGGAGCTGTTTTTT. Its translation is CASSRGAAGELFF.

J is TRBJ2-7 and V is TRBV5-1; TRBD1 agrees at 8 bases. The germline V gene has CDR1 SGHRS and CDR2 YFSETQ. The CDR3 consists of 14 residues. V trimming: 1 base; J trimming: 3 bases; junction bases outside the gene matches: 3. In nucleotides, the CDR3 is TGCGCCAGCAGCTTGAACACAGGGGGCTACGAGCAGTACTTC. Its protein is CASSLNTGGYEQYF.

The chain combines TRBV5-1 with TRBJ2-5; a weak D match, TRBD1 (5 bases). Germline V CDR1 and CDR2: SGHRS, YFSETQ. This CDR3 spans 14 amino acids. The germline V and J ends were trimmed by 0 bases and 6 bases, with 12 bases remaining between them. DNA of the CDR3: TGCGCCAGCAGCTTGGAAAGGGGAACGAAGACCCAGTACTTC. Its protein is CASSLERGTKTQYF.

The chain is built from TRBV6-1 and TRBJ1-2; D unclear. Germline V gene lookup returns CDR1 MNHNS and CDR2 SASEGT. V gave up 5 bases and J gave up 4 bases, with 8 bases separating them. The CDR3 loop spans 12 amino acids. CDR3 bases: TGTGCCAGCAGTCGGGAGTTCTATGGCTACACCTTC. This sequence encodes CASSREFYGYTF.

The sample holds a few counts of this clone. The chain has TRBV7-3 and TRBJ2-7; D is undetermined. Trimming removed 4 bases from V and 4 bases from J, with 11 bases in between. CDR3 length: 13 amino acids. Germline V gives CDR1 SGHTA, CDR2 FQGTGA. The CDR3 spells CASSSQDGYEQYF. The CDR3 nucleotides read TGTGCCAGCAGCTCCCAGGACGGATACGAGCAGTACTTC.

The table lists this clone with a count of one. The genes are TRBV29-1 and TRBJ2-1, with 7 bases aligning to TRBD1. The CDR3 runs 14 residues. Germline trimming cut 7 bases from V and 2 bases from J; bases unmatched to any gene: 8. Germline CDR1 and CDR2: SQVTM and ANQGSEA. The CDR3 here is CSAKNRGPYNEQFF. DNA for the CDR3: TGCAGCGCCAAGAACAGGGGACCCTACAATGAGCAGTTCTTC.

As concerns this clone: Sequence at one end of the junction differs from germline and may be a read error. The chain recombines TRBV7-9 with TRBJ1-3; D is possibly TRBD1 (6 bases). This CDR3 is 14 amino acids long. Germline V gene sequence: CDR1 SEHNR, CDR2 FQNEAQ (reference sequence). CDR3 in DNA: TGTGCCGGCAGCTCATGGACAGCCGGAAACACCATATATTTT. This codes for CAGSSWTAGNTIYF.

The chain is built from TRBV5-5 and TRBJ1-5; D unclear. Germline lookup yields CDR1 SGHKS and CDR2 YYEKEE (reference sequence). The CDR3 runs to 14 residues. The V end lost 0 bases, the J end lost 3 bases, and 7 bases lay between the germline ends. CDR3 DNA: TGTGCCAGCAGCTTGGGGCAGCTCAATCAGCCCCAGCATTTT. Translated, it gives CASSLGQLNQPQHF.

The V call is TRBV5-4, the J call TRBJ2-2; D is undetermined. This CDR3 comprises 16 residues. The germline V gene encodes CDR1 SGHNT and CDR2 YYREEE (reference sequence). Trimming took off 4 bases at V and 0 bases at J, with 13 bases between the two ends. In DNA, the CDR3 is TGTGCCAGCAGCCCCACTGCAAGCCCGAACACCGGGGAGCTGTTTTTT. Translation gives CASSPTASPNTGELFF.

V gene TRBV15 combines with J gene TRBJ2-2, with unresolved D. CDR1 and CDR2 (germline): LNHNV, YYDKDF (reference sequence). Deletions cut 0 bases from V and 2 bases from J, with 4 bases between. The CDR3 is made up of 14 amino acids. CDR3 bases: TGTGCCACCAGCAGAGATCCTAACACCGGGGAGCTGTTTTTT. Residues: CATSRDPNTGELFF.